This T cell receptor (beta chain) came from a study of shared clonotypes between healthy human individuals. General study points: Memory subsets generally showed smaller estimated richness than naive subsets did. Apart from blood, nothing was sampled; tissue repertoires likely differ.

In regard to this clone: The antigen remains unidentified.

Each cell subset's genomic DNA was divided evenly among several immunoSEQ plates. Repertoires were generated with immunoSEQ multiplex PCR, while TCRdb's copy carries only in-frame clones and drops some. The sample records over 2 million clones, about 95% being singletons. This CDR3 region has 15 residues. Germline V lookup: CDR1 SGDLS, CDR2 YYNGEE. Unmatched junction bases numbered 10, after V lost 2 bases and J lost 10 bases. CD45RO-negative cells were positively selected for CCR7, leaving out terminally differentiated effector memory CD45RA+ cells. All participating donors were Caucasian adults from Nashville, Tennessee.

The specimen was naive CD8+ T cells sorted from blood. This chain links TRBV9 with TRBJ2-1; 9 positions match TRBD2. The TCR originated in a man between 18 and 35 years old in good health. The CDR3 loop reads CASSVHSGGLEEQFF. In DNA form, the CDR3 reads TGTGCCAGCAGCGTCCATAGCGGGGGTCTGGAAGAGCAGTTCTTC.